This is a list of T cell receptor beta chains from one sample in a study of cytomegalovirus exposure and HLA in healthy donors. Sequencing was performed with immunoSEQ multiplex PCR; in TCRdb, only in-frame clones are kept and a portion is missing. The sample has 81,000 or so clones; more than 60% are singletons. Sequencing was performed on PBMCs. The source of these receptors is a man between 50 and 59 years old in good health and CMV-seropositive. The CDR3 runs from the conserved cysteine through the conserved F or W. A D gene is named only where the DNA matches it firmly. Clone size is stated in some rows and not others, as once, few, many or a class when expanded.

d_gene | len | j_gene | v_gene | abundance | CDR3aa | CDR3nt
TRBD1 | 20 | TRBJ1-2 | TRBV7-8 | few | CASRSLTPSDRGLRSRGYTF | TGTGCCAGCAGATCTCTTACCCCCTCCGACAGGGGGCTGAGAAGTCGTGGCTACACCTTC
TRBD1 | 22 | TRBJ1-1 | TRBV27 | - | CASSSRQQGAGMAKVRNTEAFF | TGTGCCAGCAGTTCCCGACAACAGGGGGCTGGTATGGCGAAAGTTAGGAACACTGAAGCTTTCTTT
- | 15 | TRBJ2-7 | TRBV10-1 | once | CASRDRAVRGDEQYF | TGCGCCAGCAGAGACAGGGCCGTGCGGGGCGACGAGCAGTACTTC
- | 17 | TRBJ2-5 | TRBV1 | - | CTSSQGRVAGPRETQYF | TGCACCAGCAGCCAAGGGAGAGTAGCGGGACCACGGGAGACCCAGTACTTC
- | 13 | TRBJ2-1 | TRBV6-1 | - | CASKELGYNEQFF | TGTGCCAGCAAGGAACTAGGGTACAATGAGCAGTTCTTC
- | 14 | TRBJ2-7 | TRBV18 | once | CASSPTGSSYEQYF | TGTGCCAGCTCACCTACAGGGAGCTCCTACGAGCAGTACTTC
TRBD1 | 16 | TRBJ1-5 | TRBV7-2 | - | CASSLHGRGLEQPQHF | TGTGCCAGCAGCTTACACGGCAGGGGGCTAGAACAGCCCCAGCATTTT
TRBD2 | 16 | TRBJ2-1 | TRBV5-1 | - | CASSLGLAETYNEQFF | TGCGCCAGCAGCTTGGGACTAGCTGAGACCTACAATGAGCAGTTCTTC
TRBD2 | 18 | TRBJ2-2 | TRBV7-3 | - | CASSAPLAGETNTGELFF | TGTGCCAGCAGCGCCCCTCTAGCGGGAGAAACGAACACCGGGGAGCTGTTTTTT
- | 13 | TRBJ2-1 | TRBV7-3 | - | CASSPTGVNEQFF | TGTGCCAGCAGCCCGACCGGGGTAAATGAGCAGTTCTTC
TRBD2 | 15 | TRBJ2-7 | TRBV5-1 | - | CASSLGREWPYEQYF | TGCGCCAGCAGCTTGGGGCGGGAGTGGCCCTACGAGCAGTACTTC
TRBD1 | 14 | TRBJ2-7 | TRBV7-6 | - | CASSFGQGINEQYF | TGTGCCAGCAGCTTTGGACAGGGAATTAACGAGCAGTACTTC
TRBD2 | 16 | TRBJ2-1 | TRBV7-8 | - | CASSIRTSGYYNEQFF | TGTGCCAGCAGCATTCGGACTAGCGGATACTACAATGAGCAGTTCTTC
- | 14 | TRBJ2-1 | TRBV29-1 | - | CSVGGSPGPYEQFF | TGCAGCGTGGGGGGTAGCCCCGGGCCGTATGAGCAGTTCTTC
- | 15 | TRBJ2-7 | TRBV13 | - | CASSPWGDRPYEQYF | TGTGCCAGCAGCCCCTGGGGGGACAGACCCTACGAGCAGTACTTC
- | 12 | TRBJ2-7 | TRBV30 | - | CAWTLALGEQYF | TGTGCCTGGACCCTCGCGCTCGGCGAGCAGTACTTC
- | 18 | TRBJ1-1 | TRBV30 | - | CAWSPKPGLDSLNTEAFF | TGTGCCTGGAGTCCGAAACCAGGCCTCGACAGCTTGAACACTGAAGCTTTCTTT
- | 12 | TRBJ1-2 | TRBV30 | - | CAWKRGDYGYTF | TGTGCCTGGAAACGCGGGGACTATGGCTACACCTTC
- | 15 | TRBJ1-5 | TRBV10-1 | - | CASSESWADHQPQHF | TGCGCCAGCAGTGAGTCTTGGGCAGATCATCAGCCCCAGCATTTT
- | 16 | TRBJ2-2 | TRBV6-6 | - | CASSYSSGGPTGELFF | TGTGCCAGCAGTTACTCTAGCGGTGGACCCACCGGGGAGCTGTTTTTT
- | 12 | TRBJ2-5 | TRBV6-5 | - | CASSPDQETQYF | TGTGCCAGCAGTCCCGACCAAGAGACCCAGTACTTC
- | 16 | TRBJ2-7 | TRBV7-3 | - | CASSLMVGQEGDEQYF | TGTGCCAGCAGCTTAATGGTCGGACAGGAGGGCGACGAGCAGTACTTC
TRBD2 | 15 | TRBJ2-2 | TRBV19 | few | CASSMASGNTGELFF | TGTGCCAGTAGTATGGCTAGCGGGAACACCGGGGAGCTGTTTTTT
- | 12 | TRBJ1-2 | TRBV5-6 | - | CASSLTDYGYTF | TGTGCCAGCAGCTTGACAGACTATGGCTACACCTTC
- | 13 | TRBJ2-1 | TRBV16 | few | CASSPQAYNEQFF | TGTGCCAGCAGCCCCCAGGCCTACAATGAGCAGTTCTTC
TRBD1 | 16 | TRBJ2-7 | TRBV7-9 | - | CASSRPDRDQRHEQYF | TGTGCCAGCAGCCGTCCGGACAGGGACCAAAGGCACGAGCAGTACTTC
- | 16 | TRBJ2-1 | TRBV14 | - | CASSQDSGLPYNEQFF | TGTGCCAGCAGCCAAGATTCAGGACTACCATACAATGAGCAGTTCTTC
TRBD1 | 12 | TRBJ2-7 | TRBV6-6 | - | CASRDRDHEQYF | TGTGCCAGCCGGGACAGGGACCACGAGCAGTACTTC
- | 11 | TRBJ1-1 | TRBV19 | - | CASSLYTEAFF | TGTGCCAGTAGTCTATACACTGAAGCTTTCTTT
TRBD1 | 14 | TRBJ2-7 | TRBV19 | few | CASGRTGGSYEQYF | TGTGCCAGCGGAAGGACAGGGGGCTCCTACGAGCAGTACTTC
- | 14 | TRBJ2-2 | TRBV7-9 | - | CSSSPTIATGELFF | TGTTCCAGCAGCCCGACGATAGCTACCGGGGAGCTGTTTTTT
- | 17 | TRBJ1-2 | TRBV19 | - | CASNLKPGVMANYGYTF | TGTGCCAGTAACTTAAAACCGGGGGTCATGGCTAACTATGGCTACACCTTC
- | 15 | TRBJ2-7 | TRBV9 | few | CASSVGGGGGYEQYF | TGTGCCAGCAGCGTAGGCGGGGGAGGGGGCTACGAGCAGTACTTC
TRBD2 | 19 | TRBJ2-7 | TRBV23-1 | few | CASSKGPLAGGESSYEQYF | TGCGCCAGCAGTAAGGGGCCGCTAGCGGGAGGCGAGAGCTCCTACGAGCAGTACTTC
- | 11 | TRBJ1-1 | TRBV19 | - | CASSLVDEAFF | TGTGCCAGTAGTCTTGTAGATGAAGCTTTCTTT
TRBD1 | 15 | TRBJ1-2 | TRBV18 | - | CASSPEGQGAVGYTF | TGTGCCAGCTCACCAGAAGGGCAGGGGGCTGTAGGCTACACCTTC
TRBD1 | 14 | TRBJ2-7 | TRBV10-3 | - | CAISGGQGRNEQYF | TGTGCCATCAGTGGGGGACAGGGGAGGAACGAGCAGTACTTC
TRBD2 | 19 | TRBJ2-7 | TRBV14 | once | CASSQVNVRRRTSPYEQYF | TGTGCCAGCAGCCAAGTCAATGTCCGACGACGGACTAGTCCCTACGAGCAGTACTTC
- | 13 | TRBJ2-7 | TRBV7-2 | - | CASSLDSSYEQYF | TGTGCCAGCAGCTTAGACAGCTCCTACGAGCAGTACTTC
TRBD2 | 14 | TRBJ2-1 | TRBV2 | - | CASLAGLRYNEQFF | TGTGCCAGCTTAGCGGGACTCCGATACAATGAGCAGTTCTTC
- | 14 | TRBJ2-1 | TRBV4-1 | few | CASSQPGKNNEQFF | TGCGCCAGCAGCCAACCCGGTAAAAACAATGAGCAGTTCTTC
- | 14 | TRBJ1-6 | TRBV9 | - | CASSLLSAGSPLHF | TGTGCCAGCAGCCTACTTTCGGCAGGTTCACCCCTCCACTTT